These T cell receptor beta chains were read from a single sample in a study of blood T cell repertoires in COVID-19. Data came from immunoSEQ multiplex PCR; TCRdb stores just in-frame clones and leaves some out. Here the sample spans 45,000 to 65,000 clones, roughly nine tenths being singletons. The sequenced material came from peripheral blood. The receptor source for this set is a human donor in a cohort sampled during active COVID-19. CDR3s include the opening cysteine and the closing phenylalanine or tryptophan. D genes are given only for firm matches. Size tells how often a clone was seen (once, few, many) or the class of an expanded clone, and some rows leave it out.

clone size	V gene	D gene	J gene	CDR3 DNA	CDR3 protein
once	TRBV15	-	TRBJ1-6	TGTGCCACCAGCATCGAGGGGGGGGCCTATAATTCACCCCTCCACTTT	CATSIEGGAYNSPLHF
-	TRBV4-1	TRBD2	TRBJ2-7	TGCGCCAGCAGCGCAGCCCCTAGCGGGGGGACTTACGAGCAGTACTTC	CASSAAPSGGTYEQYF
-	TRBV6-5	TRBD1	TRBJ2-3	TGTGCCAGCAGTCCGGCCGGGACAGGGAAAGATACGCAGTATTTT	CASSPAGTGKDTQYF
few	TRBV19	-	TRBJ1-5	TGTGCCAGTAGTCTTCAGGGGCTGGGGGGGTATCAGCCCCAGCATTTT	CASSLQGLGGYQPQHF
-	TRBV4-3	-	TRBJ2-7	TGCGCCAGCAGCCAAGTAACGACAGACTCCTACGAGCAGTACTTC	CASSQVTTDSYEQYF
-	TRBV5-1	-	TRBJ2-1	TGCGCCAGCAGCTTGGTGCAGGGGCCCTCCTACAATGAGCAGTTCTTC	CASSLVQGPSYNEQFF
once	TRBV18	-	TRBJ1-4	TGTGCCAGCTCACCACGGACAAAGGATGAAAAACTGTTTTTT	CASSPRTKDEKLFF
-	TRBV7-2	-	TRBJ2-2	TGTGCCAGCAGCTTAGAGAGGGATGCCGGGGAGCTGTTTTTT	CASSLERDAGELFF
-	TRBV29-1	TRBD1	TRBJ1-4	TGCAGCGTTTTCGACAGGGGTTATAATGAAAAACTGTTTTTT	CSVFDRGYNEKLFF
-	TRBV27	TRBD1	TRBJ1-3	TGTGCCAGCAGTCCACGGGGGACAGGGGCTGGAAACACCATATATTTT	CASSPRGTGAGNTIYF
-	TRBV18	-	TRBJ2-5	TGTGCCAGCTCACCATCGTACCAAGAGACCCAGTACTTC	CASSPSYQETQYF
-	TRBV7-9	-	TRBJ1-1	TGTGCCAGCAGCTTAGTAACAGGATGGAACACTGAAGCTTTCTTT	CASSLVTGWNTEAFF
-	TRBV9	TRBD1	TRBJ1-4	TGTGCCAGCAGCCGCCTCGGACAGGCCAATGAAAAACTGTTTTTT	CASSRLGQANEKLFF
-	TRBV28	TRBD1	TRBJ1-4	TGTGCCAGCAGTACTCCAGGGGGGCGTGAAAAACTGTTTTTT	CASSTPGGREKLFF
-	TRBV4-1	TRBD2	TRBJ2-7	TGCGCCAGCAGCCACCCTGGAGGGCGGGGGGTCTACGAGCAGTACTTC	CASSHPGGRGVYEQYF
-	TRBV6-2/TRBV6-3	-	TRBJ2-1	TGTGCCAGCAGTTACTCGGAGTCAGCTAGTGGTAGGAGGTTCTACAATGAGCAGTTCTTC	CASSYSESASGRRFYNEQFF
-	TRBV5-1	TRBD2	TRBJ2-4	TGCGCCAGCAGCCCTGGTAGCGGGGGGGCAAACATTCAGTACTTC	CASSPGSGGANIQYF
-	TRBV9	-	TRBJ1-2	TGTGCCAGCAGCCTGACAGAATATGGCTACACCTTC	CASSLTEYGYTF
-	TRBV7-2	-	TRBJ1-1	TGTGCCAGCAGCTTAGCGACGGGGGGCACTGAAGCTTTCTTT	CASSLATGGTEAFF
-	TRBV6-5	TRBD2	TRBJ2-3	TGTGCCAGCAGTTATAGCGGGGGTATAGATACGCAGTATTTT	CASSYSGGIDTQYF
few	TRBV7-9	TRBD1	TRBJ2-7	TGTGCCAGCAGCTCCTCGACAGGGGGCCCCTACGAGCAGTACTTC	CASSSSTGGPYEQYF
few	TRBV7-2	-	TRBJ2-3	TGTGCCAGCAGCTTAAACAGGGTACCAGATACGCAGTATTTT	CASSLNRVPDTQYF
-	TRBV6-5	-	TRBJ2-7	TGTGCCAGCAGTTATCGCCCGGGCCGCGGGGAGCAGTACTTC	CASSYRPGRGEQYF
-	TRBV7-2	TRBD2	TRBJ2-1	TGTGCCAGCAGCCGGACTAGCGGGGGGGCTGCTGGCAGTGAGCAGTTCTTC	CASSRTSGGAAGSEQFF
-	TRBV2	TRBD1	TRBJ1-4	TGTGCCAGCAACAGGGGCAATGAAAAACTGTTTTTT	CASNRGNEKLFF
-	TRBV27	TRBD1	TRBJ2-7	TGTGCCAGCAGTTTATACGGACAGGTTCAAGAGCAGTACTTC	CASSLYGQVQEQYF
-	TRBV27	-	TRBJ2-7	TGTGCCAGCAGTTTATGGGGCCACGAGCAGTACTTC	CASSLWGHEQYF
-	TRBV4-1	-	TRBJ1-1	TGCGCCAGCAGCCACAAAGCCCAGAACACTGAAGCTTTCTTT	CASSHKAQNTEAFF
-	TRBV24-1	TRBD2	TRBJ2-1	TGTGCCACCAGTGATTATCTAGGGGAGGGGCACAATGAGCAGTTCTTC	CATSDYLGEGHNEQFF
-	TRBV5-3	TRBD1	TRBJ1-5	TGTGCCAGAAGAACCGACAGGGGGGGGCCTTATAGCAATCAGCCCCAGCATTTT	CARRTDRGGPYSNQPQHF
-	TRBV5-1	-	TRBJ2-3	TGCGCCAGCAGCTTGGCCCGGAGCACAGATACGCAGTATTTT	CASSLARSTDTQYF
-	TRBV13	-	TRBJ2-3	TGTGCCAGCAGTTCACTCTATTCCACAGATACGCAGTATTTT	CASSSLYSTDTQYF
-	TRBV3-1/TRBV3-2	TRBD1	TRBJ2-3	TGTGCCAGCAGCAAGGGCGGACAGGGATCTGGAGATACGCAGTATTTT	CASSKGGQGSGDTQYF
few	TRBV15	TRBD1	TRBJ1-6	TGTGCCACCAGCAGAGTATCGGGACAGGGGTCTTATAATTCACCCCTCCACTTT	CATSRVSGQGSYNSPLHF
-	TRBV18	-	TRBJ2-5	TGTGCCAGCTCACCCGGGAATCAAGAGACCCAGTACTTC	CASSPGNQETQYF
-	TRBV6-2/TRBV6-3	-	TRBJ1-1	TGTGCCAGCAGTTACCTCGGATACAGGGCTCATACTGAAGCTTTCTTT	CASSYLGYRAHTEAFF
-	TRBV18	-	TRBJ1-2	TGTGCCAGCTCACCAGACAGCTATGGCTACACCTTC	CASSPDSYGYTF
medium-sized	TRBV15	-	TRBJ2-5	TGTGCCACCAGCACCACAGTAACTAGGCAAGAGACCCAGTACTTC	CATSTTVTRQETQYF
-	TRBV19	TRBD1	TRBJ2-2	TGTGCCAGTAGTCCCGGGACAGGGGGCTTCGGGGAGCTGTTTTTT	CASSPGTGGFGELFF
-	TRBV5-1	-	TRBJ1-4	TGCGCCAGCAGCTTGGGGCAGACAACTAATGAAAAACTGTTTTTT	CASSLGQTTNEKLFF
once	TRBV27	TRBD1	TRBJ2-7	TGTGCCAGCAGTCCGAGCCGGGACAGGGGTAAATACGAGCAGTACTTC	CASSPSRDRGKYEQYF
-	TRBV20-1	-	TRBJ2-3	TGCAGTGCTAATCGGTATGGGCAGTATTTT	CSANRYGQYF
-	TRBV6-2/TRBV6-3	-	TRBJ1-5	TGTGCCAGCAGTTACCATCGAGTTCCTGTCCCTCAGCCCCAGCATTTT	CASSYHRVPVPQPQHF
-	TRBV5-1	-	TRBJ2-2	TGCGCCAGCAGCGGGCTGATTAACACCGGGGAGCTGTTTTTT	CASSGLINTGELFF